This T cell receptor (beta chain) was captured by sequencing in a study of blood T cell repertoires in COVID-19. About the study: Sites across the United States, Italy and Spain contributed samples from acute and convalescent COVID-19. The cDNA or gDNA used as material had been derived from T cells, B-cell-depleted T cells, or PBMCs.

Germline V gene lookup returns CDR1 LNHNV and CDR2 YYDKDF (reference sequence). V was clipped by 3 bases and J by 5 bases, with 5 bases between them. The CDR3 has 12 residues. Under the authors' procedure: The assay estimated nucleated cells by amplifying reference gene primers. Using immunoSEQ multiplex PCR, the repertoire was profiled, and TCRdb retains in-frame clones only, with some absent. The V and J calls and clone size are taken from that table; D and trimming were inferred from the DNA. Of fewer than 300,000 clones listed, around 87% are singletons. Sequenced material: peripheral blood. V and J are TRBV15 and TRBJ1-5; D remains ambiguous. This TCR came from a woman aged 40 to 49 who had recovered from COVID-19. CDR3 protein: CATSSTYQPQHF. As DNA, the CDR3 is TGTGCCACCAGCAGTACTTATCAGCCCCAGCATTTT.